The 26 T cell receptor beta chains below were found in one sample sequenced in a study of blood T cell repertoires in COVID-19. Clones were sequenced by immunoSEQ multiplex PCR, and TCRdb holds only the in-frame ones, with some missing. The sample shows over 200,000 clones, more than 75% of them seen only once. What was sequenced was peripheral blood. The source of these receptors is a man of 80 years or more with acute or convalescent COVID-19.

The V and J genes are TRBV29-1 and TRBJ2-1; D may be TRBD2 (6 bases). Germline V gene sequence: CDR1 SQVTM, CDR2 ANQGSEA. This CDR3 is built from 14 residues. The V end was cut by 5 bases, the J end by 6 bases, with 17 bases between. The CDR3 region is CSVSKASGGNEQFF. As DNA, the CDR3 is TGCAGCGTTAGTAAGGCCTCCGGGGGCAATGAGCAGTTCTTC.

This chain connects TRBV18 to TRBJ2-5; 9 bases are a match to TRBD1. CDR3 length: 18 amino acids. Trimming at V came to 0 bases and at J to 2 bases, leaving 10 bases not matched to a gene. Germline values: CDR1 KGHSH, CDR2 LQKENI. The CDR3 sequence is CASSPPTGQGKRQETQYF. The DNA for the CDR3 is TGTGCCAGCTCACCACCCACTGGACAGGGGAAGAGGCAAGAGACCCAGTACTTC.

The gene calls are TRBV10-3 and TRBJ1-2, with 7 bases fitting TRBD1. Germline CDR1 ENHRY, CDR2 SYGVKD. The CDR3 extends over 14 amino acids. Trimming took 10 bases from V and 1 from J; bases not matched to a gene: 9. The CDR3 bases are TGTGCCACCAATTCACAGGGGCTTAACTATGGCTACACCTTC. Translating gives CATNSQGLNYGYTF.

This chain links TRBV3-1 (or the pseudogene TRBV3-2) with TRBJ1-6; a possible D gene is TRBD1 (6 bases). The CDR3 sequence is 16 residues long. Germline assignment: CDR1 LGHDT and CDR2 YNNKEL (reference sequence). Trimming took off 4 bases at V and 7 bases at J, with 17 bases between the two ends. CDR3 DNA: TGTGCCAGCAGCCCGCCGGTGGCCAGGGGAAATTCACCCCTCCACTTT. This translates into CASSPPVARGNSPLHF.

The chain carries TRBV11-2 and TRBJ2-7, with 7 nucleotides matching TRBD2. Germline CDR1 is SGHAT and CDR2 is FQNNGV. The CDR3 is 15 amino acids. The V segment lost 3 bases and the J segment 5 bases; nucleotides outside the gene matches: 10. The CDR3: CASSFRELAVDEQYF. CDR3 DNA: TGTGCCAGCAGCTTCAGGGAGCTAGCGGTAGACGAGCAGTACTTC.

The rearrangement uses TRBV29-1 and TRBJ1-2; 9 bases map to TRBD1. J lost 2 bases, V lost 4 bases, and 8 bases had no gene match. This CDR3 has 15 residues. Germline V gives CDR1 SQVTM, CDR2 ANQGSEA. The CDR3 reads CSVGTGTGSNYGYTF. The DNA of the CDR3 is TGCAGCGTTGGTACCGGGACAGGGTCCAACTATGGCTACACCTTC.

The sample holds one count of this clone. The V call is TRBV12-3 or TRBV12-4, the J call TRBJ2-1; D is possibly TRBD2 (6 bases). The CDR3 loop spans 11 amino acids. V dropped 3 bases and J dropped 10 bases, with 7 bases sitting between them. Here the CDR3 reads CASSFTSEQFF. The DNA of the CDR3 is TGTGCCAGCAGTTTTACTAGCGAGCAGTTCTTC.

In the case of this clone: This sample includes further DNA sequences coding for the same CDR3. The chain uses TRBV2 and TRBJ1-3, with D maybe TRBD1 (6 bases). The length of the CDR3 is 13 residues. V was trimmed by 6 bases and J by 3 bases, leaving 9 bases between them. Germline CDR1 and CDR2: SNHLY and FYNNEI. CDR3 sequence (DNA): TGTGCCAGCAGACGGACAGATGGAAACACCATATATTTT. Translated, it gives CASRRTDGNTIYF.

The rearrangement links TRBV11-2 to TRBJ1-6; 9 bases match TRBD1. V lost 4 bases, J lost 6 bases, and 10 bases stayed unmatched. The CDR3 length is 17 residues. The germline CDR1 and CDR2 sequences are SGHAT and FQNNGV. The CDR3 loop is CASSSYRGPAGNSPLHF. CDR3 nucleotides: TGTGCCAGCAGCTCATACAGGGGGCCGGCGGGTAATTCACCCCTCCACTTT.

The chain has TRBV4-1 and TRBJ2-1, with TRBD2 matching 7 bases. The junction had 7 bases not matched to a gene; V was cut back by 0 bases and J by 11 bases. Per the germline V gene, CDR1 is MGHRA and CDR2 is YSYEKL. The CDR3 spans 14 residues. CDR3 sequence reads: CASSQDLGGAQQFF. DNA of the CDR3: TGCGCCAGCAGCCAAGATCTGGGAGGGGCTCAGCAGTTCTTC.

The V call is TRBV18, the J call TRBJ1-6, with a possible D match to TRBD1 (5 bases). V was cut by 3 bases and J by 7 bases, with 13 bases left in between. Looked up from germline, CDR1 is KGHSH and CDR2 is LQKENI. The CDR3 is 15 residues long. CDR3 DNA sequence: TGTGCCAGCTCACCCTCCCAGGGTCGGAATTCACCCCTCCACTTT. It yields the protein CASSPSQGRNSPLHF. The full variable domain, in which reference TRBV18 and TRBJ1-6 provide the parts outside the CDR3, is NAGVMQNPRHLVRRRGQEARLRCSPMKGHSHVYWYRQLPEEGLKFMVYLQKENIIDESGMPKERFSAEFPKEGPSILRIQQVVRGDSAAYFCASSPSQGRNSPLHFGNGTRLTVT.

This clone is a singleton in its sample. This chain connects TRBV28 to TRBJ1-1; unclear D gene. V lost 6 bases, J lost 1 base, and 6 bases lay in between. The CDR3 runs 12 residues. Germline lookup yields CDR1 MDHEN and CDR2 SYDVKM. CDR3 sequence (DNA): TGTGCCAGCAGACTCGGGAACACTGAAGCTTTCTTT. It encodes CASRLGNTEAFF.

CDR3 DNA sequence: TGTGCCAGCAGCTCAACCGGGACAGGGGGCTACACCTTC. It is translated as CASSSTGTGGYTF. The V and J genes are TRBV7-2 and TRBJ1-2; 9 bases line up with TRBD1. This CDR3 comprises 13 residues. CDR1 is SGHTA and CDR2 is FQGNSA in the germline V gene. Trimming removed 4 bases from V and 8 bases from J; junction bases left unmatched: 5.

The chain links TRBV7-2 to TRBJ2-1, with 9 bases lining up with TRBD2. V lost 6 bases to trimming and J lost 7 bases; unmatched junction nucleotides: 16. This CDR3 is 17 amino acids long. Germline V gene data show CDR1 as SGHTA and CDR2 as FQGNSA. This chain's CDR3 is CASRPRGGRASGNEQFF. The CDR3 nucleotides read TGTGCCAGCAGACCCCGTGGCGGGAGGGCTTCGGGGAATGAGCAGTTCTTC.

The chain has TRBV18 and TRBJ1-5; D is unresolved. Germline-derived CDR1 and CDR2 are KGHSH and LQKENI. The CDR3 totals 13 residues. V was cut by 3 bases and J by 4 bases, with 7 bases left in between. The CDR3, as DNA: TGTGCCAGCTCACCGAGTTGGAATCAGCCCCAGCATTTT. Encoded protein: CASSPSWNQPQHF. The full variable domain, with the rest looked up from reference TRBV18 and TRBJ1-5, is NAGVMQNPRHLVRRRGQEARLRCSPMKGHSHVYWYRQLPEEGLKFMVYLQKENIIDESGMPKERFSAEFPKEGPSILRIQQVVRGDSAAYFCASSPSWNQPQHFGDGTRLSIL.

The chain is built from TRBV10-3 and TRBJ2-7; D might be TRBD2 (6 bases). The germline gives CDR1 ENHRY, CDR2 SYGVKD. The ends were cut back, 6 bases at V and 5 bases at J, with 14 bases in the middle. The CDR3 has 13 amino acids. The CDR3 spells CAIRGGLVDEQYF. The CDR3 DNA is TGTGCCATCAGAGGAGGGTTGGTAGACGAGCAGTACTTC.

This clone came up once. This CDR3 reads CASSDSDRVRSYEQYV. The CDR3 DNA reads as TGTGCCAGCAGTGACTCGGACAGGGTGAGGTCCTACGAGCAGTACGTC. The V gene is TRBV6-4, the J gene TRBJ2-7, with 8 bases matching TRBD1. V trimming: 0 bases; J trimming: 1 base; junction bases outside the gene matches: 5. The CDR3 is 16 amino acids. The germline V gene encodes CDR1 MRHNA and CDR2 SNTAGT.

This sequence joins TRBV24-1 and TRBJ1-6, with 7 bases that match TRBD1. This CDR3 has 17 residues. J was trimmed by 1 base and V by 1 base; bases with no gene match: 3. CDR1 and CDR2 (germline): KGHDR, SFDVKD. CDR3 protein: CATSDLQGRSYNSPLHF. The CDR3 DNA is TGTGCCACCAGTGATTTACAGGGGAGGTCCTATAATTCACCCCTCCACTTT.

The chain has TRBV19 and TRBJ2-1; the D gene is possibly TRBD1 (6 bases). Germline loops: CDR1 LNHDA, CDR2 SQIVND (reference sequence). The CDR3 runs 14 residues. Between the trimmed V and J ends, which lost 7 bases and 3 bases, there was a span of 13 bases. The CDR3 DNA follows: TGTGCCAGTACTCAACAGGGCGACTACAATGAGCAGTTCTTC. Protein: CASTQQGDYNEQFF.

This clone has a single count. The V call is TRBV3-1 (or the pseudogene TRBV3-2), the J call TRBJ1-2; unclear D gene. CDR1 and CDR2 from the germline V gene are LGHDT and YNNKEL (reference sequence). Trimming pared 1 base from V and 6 bases from J, leaving 15 bases between. The CDR3 contains 15 residues. DNA for the CDR3: TGTGCCAGCAGCCAAGCGGGCGCGGGGAAGAATGGCTACACCTTC. Translating it yields CASSQAGAGKNGYTF.

The chain recombines TRBV7-3 with TRBJ2-2; TRBD2 matches 10 bases. CDR1 and CDR2 (germline): SGHTA, FQGTGA. J was trimmed by 7 bases and V by 0 bases; bases with no gene match: 5. CDR3 length: 16 amino acids. The CDR3 DNA follows: TGTGCCAGCAGCTTAACTATGGCTAGCGGGGGCGGGGAGCTGTTTTTT. Its translation is CASSLTMASGGGELFF.

The V and J genes are TRBV9 and TRBJ2-1; 9 bases are a match to TRBD2. The V and J ends lost 6 bases and 4 bases, in that order; junction bases with no gene match: 5. This CDR3 comprises 14 residues. Germline CDR1 and CDR2: SGDLS and YYNGEE. In DNA form, the CDR3 reads TGTGCCAGCATGAGACTAGCGGAATACAATGAGCAGTTCTTC. The encoded protein is CASMRLAEYNEQFF.

This rearrangement joins TRBV6-5 to TRBJ1-2; 9 positions agree with TRBD1. Germline V gene data show CDR1 as MNHEY and CDR2 as SVGAGI. CDR3 length equals 13 residues. The J segment lost 9 bases and the V segment lost 6 bases, leaving 8 bases of the junction unmatched. CDR3 in amino acids: CASSGGQGKSYTF. The CDR3 region has the DNA TGTGCCAGCAGCGGCGGACAGGGGAAAAGCTACACCTTC.

The chain links TRBV27 to TRBJ2-7; D is unresolved. V lost 5 bases to trimming and J lost 2 bases, with 10 bases between them. The CDR3 sequence is 13 residues long. Per the germline V gene, CDR1 is MNHEY and CDR2 is SMNVEV (reference sequence). CDR3 region: CASSLTLPYEQYF. Written as DNA, the CDR3 is TGTGCCAGCAGTCTGACTCTACCCTACGAGCAGTACTTC.

The chain joins TRBV5-1 to TRBJ1-2; D may be TRBD1 (5 bases). CDR1 SGHRS and CDR2 YFSETQ come from the germline V gene. CDR3 length equals 14 residues. V gave up 2 bases and J gave up 6 bases, with 14 bases separating them. The CDR3 sequence is CASSLVQGPHGYTF. The CDR3 region has the DNA TGCGCCAGCAGCTTAGTTCAGGGCCCCCATGGCTACACCTTC. Filled out from reference TRBV5-1 and TRBJ1-2, the complete variable domain reads KAGVTQTPRYLIKTRGQQVTLSCSPISGHRSVSWYQQTPGQGLQFLFEYFSETQRNKGNFPGRFSGRQFSNSRSEMNVSTLELGDSALYLCASSLVQGPHGYTFGSGTRLTVV.

About this clone: This same CDR3 is encoded by further DNA sequences in the sample. The chain carries TRBV2 and TRBJ1-5; D is possibly TRBD1 (5 bases). CDR3 length: 12 amino acids. The V and J ends lost 3 bases and 6 bases respectively, with 6 bases between them. Per the germline V gene, CDR1 is SNHLY and CDR2 is FYNNEI. The DNA for the CDR3 is TGTGCCAGCAGTGACGGGGGTCAGCCCCAGCATTTT. It codes for CASSDGGQPQHF.